This entry describes one TCR beta chain. No antigen is known for it. The data stem from a study of cytomegalovirus exposure and HLA in healthy donors. Germline V gene lookup returns CDR1 LNHDA and CDR2 SQIVND (reference sequence). The CDR3 covers 15 residues. With 5 bases removed from V and 2 bases from J, the gap between germline ends came to 15 bases. PCR used 60 Vbeta primers and 13 Jbeta primers. Profiled with immunoSEQ multiplex PCR; TCRdb holds only in-frame clones, not every one. This sample has more than 80,000 clones; around 81% occur once, and the top ten carry approximately 3.7%. Study results and caveats: For presence/absence analyses, sequencing depth was assumed to be roughly uniform across donors. The study designated fewer than 200 TCR beta chains cytomegalovirus-associated.

This TCR came from a female donor in good health and CMV-seropositive. This chain joins TRBV19 and TRBJ1-1; D may be TRBD1 (5 bases). The specimen was PBMCs. As DNA, the CDR3 is TGTGCCAGTAGTCTGCACCGGGGGATTAACACTGAAGCTTTCTTT. Translating gives CASSLHRGINTEAFF. The complete variable domain, with remaining parts taken from reference TRBV19 and TRBJ1-1, reads DGGITQSPKYLFRKEGQNVTLSCEQNLNHDAMYWYRQDPGQGLRLIYYSQIVNDFQKGDIAEGYSVSREKKESFPLTVTSAQKNPTAFYLCASSLHRGINTEAFFGQGTRLTVV.